The clone carrying this TCR beta chain was detected only a few times. Its specificity is not known. Germline V CDR1 and CDR2: SGHTA, FQGNSA. The CDR3 contains 15 residues. The J segment lost 3 bases and the V segment lost 5 bases, leaving 6 bases of the junction unmatched. These data are taken from a study of T-cell memory formation after mild COVID-19. Study outcomes and limitations: Researchers found some responding clones in pre-infection memory, a sign that cross-reactive memory joined. Researchers report contracting CD4+ clones mostly in CM and EM, with CD8+ clones in EMRA. Second-wave clones peaking on day 37 lacked confirmed SARS-CoV-2 specificity. A second wave expanding day 15 to 37 was CD4+-biased; contracting clones were balanced.

MiXCR was run by TCRdb on the 5' RACE reads, yielding one entry per CDR3 protein. The table shows tens of thousands of distinct CDR3 sequences, with 7.3% occurring only once. V and J are TRBV7-2 and TRBJ2-1; 8 nucleotides align to TRBD2. The sequence was obtained from a man in his late teens or twenties who had mild COVID-19 (a few samples of this study predate the infection). Cell type and time point are not known. The sequenced sample was PBMCs or a T cell subset sorted from them (not recorded which). CDR3: CASSASGGFYNEQFF. In DNA, the CDR3 is TGTGCCAGCAGCGCCAGCGGGGGTTTCTACAATGAGCAGTTCTTC. The entire variable domain, with the rest obtained from reference TRBV7-2 and TRBJ2-1, is as follows: GAGVSQSPSNKVTEKGKDVELRCDPISGHTALYWYRQSLGQGLEFLIYFQGNSAPDKSGLPSDRFSAERTGGSVSTLTIQRTQQEDSAVYLCASSASGGFYNEQFFGPGTRLTVL.